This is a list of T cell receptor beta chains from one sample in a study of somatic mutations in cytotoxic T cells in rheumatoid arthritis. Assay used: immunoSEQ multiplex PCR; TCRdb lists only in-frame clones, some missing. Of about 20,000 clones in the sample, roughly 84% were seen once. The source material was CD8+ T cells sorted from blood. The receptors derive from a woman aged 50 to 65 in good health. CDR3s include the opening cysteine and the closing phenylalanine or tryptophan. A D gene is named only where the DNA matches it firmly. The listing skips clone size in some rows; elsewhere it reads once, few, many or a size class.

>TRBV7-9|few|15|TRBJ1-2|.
TGTGCCAGCAACGAGGGCCATGACTTTAACTATGGCTACACCTTC
CASNEGHDFNYGYTF
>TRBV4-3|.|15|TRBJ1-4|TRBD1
TGCGCCAGCAGCTACCGAGGACAGGGGAATGAAAAACTGTTTTTT
CASSYRGQGNEKLFF
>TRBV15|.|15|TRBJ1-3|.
TGTGCCACCAGCAGAGAAGCCAGTTTGGGAAACACCATATATTTT
CATSREASLGNTIYF
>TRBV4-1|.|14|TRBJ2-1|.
TGCGCCAGCAGCCAAGACTTGCTTACCAATGAGCAGTTCTTC
CASSQDLLTNEQFF
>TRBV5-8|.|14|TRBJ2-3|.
TGTGCCAGCAGCCCTTCGATTGGGGCAGATACGCAGTATTTT
CASSPSIGADTQYF
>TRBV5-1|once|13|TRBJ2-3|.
TGCGCCAGCAGCTTGGAGGGTGCAGATACGCAGTATTTT
CASSLEGADTQYF
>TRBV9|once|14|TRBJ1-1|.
TGTGCCAGCAGCCCCGGGGGTAATTTTTTCGGAGCTTTCTTT
CASSPGGNFFGAFF
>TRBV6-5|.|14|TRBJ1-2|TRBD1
TGTGCCAGCACCTCCGTACAGGGGGCAGGGGGCTACACCTTC
CASTSVQGAGGYTF
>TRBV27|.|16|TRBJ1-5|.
TGTGCCAGCAGTTTATTTATGGGGCAGGGGAATCAGCCCCAGCATTTT
CASSLFMGQGNQPQHF
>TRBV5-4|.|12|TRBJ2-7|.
TGTGCCAGCAGCTCCGACAACTACGAGCAGTACTTC
CASSSDNYEQYF
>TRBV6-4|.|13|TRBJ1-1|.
TGTGCCAGCAGATTGGGGGACGGGACTGAAGCTTTCTTT
CASRLGDGTEAFF
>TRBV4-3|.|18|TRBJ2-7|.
TGCGCCAGCAGCCGAGCCTGGGGTAGCCGGGAACTACCCTACGAGCAGTACTTC
CASSRAWGSRELPYEQYF
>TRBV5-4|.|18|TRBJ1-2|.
TGTGCCAGCAGCGACCCCGGACAGCCGCCAACTCCTAACTATGGCTACACCTTC
CASSDPGQPPTPNYGYTF
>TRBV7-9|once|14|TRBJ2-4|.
TGTGCCAGCAGCTCATTTACGGCAGGGGACATTCAGTACTTC
CASSSFTAGDIQYF
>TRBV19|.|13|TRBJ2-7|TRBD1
TGTGCCGTACGGGACAGGGGATTCTACGAGCAGTACTTC
CAVRDRGFYEQYF
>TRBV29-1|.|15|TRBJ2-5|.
TGCAGCGTTGAAACTGGGGGCGGGGCAGGTGAGACCCAGTACTTC
CSVETGGGAGETQYF
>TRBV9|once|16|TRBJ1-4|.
TGTGCCAGCAGCGTAGGAGAGGGGGGGCTGCGGGAAAAACTGTTTTTT
CASSVGEGGLREKLFF
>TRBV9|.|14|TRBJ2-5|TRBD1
TGTGCCAGCAGCTTACAGGGGTTCCAAGAGACCCAGTACTTC
CASSLQGFQETQYF
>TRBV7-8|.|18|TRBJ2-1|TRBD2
TGTGCCAGCAGCTTAGTAGTAGCGGGGGGGCTGGGCTACAATGAGCAGTTCTTC
CASSLVVAGGLGYNEQFF
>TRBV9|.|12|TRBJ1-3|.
TGTGCCAGCAGCGGAGACTTGGACACCATATATTTT
CASSGDLDTIYF
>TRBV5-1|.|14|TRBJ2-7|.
TGCGCCAGCAGCTTGGGCGGGGCCCCTCGCGAGCAGTACTTC
CASSLGGAPREQYF
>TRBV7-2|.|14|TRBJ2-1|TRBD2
TGTGCCAGCAGAGCTAGCGGGGTATACAATGAGCAGTTCTTC
CASRASGVYNEQFF
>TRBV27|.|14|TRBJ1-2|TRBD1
TGTGCCAGCAGTCCCGGGACAGGGCTCTATGGCTACACCTTC
CASSPGTGLYGYTF
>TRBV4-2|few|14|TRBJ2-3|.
TGTGCCAGCAGCCAAGAGGGGAAAACGGATACGCAGTATTTT
CASSQEGKTDTQYF
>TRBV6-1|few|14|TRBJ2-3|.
TGTGCCAGCAGTGAAGTCCCCCCCACAGATACGCAGTATTTT
CASSEVPPTDTQYF
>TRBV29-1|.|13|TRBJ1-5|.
TGCAGCGCCGGCGACTCCCGGCGGCGGCCCCAGCATTTT
CSAGDSRRRPQHF
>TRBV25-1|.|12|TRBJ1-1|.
TGTGCCAGCAGTTTAGGGCCCACTGAAGCTTTCTTT
CASSLGPTEAFF
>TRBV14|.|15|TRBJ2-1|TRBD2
TGTGCCAGCAGCCCGGGGGCGGGGGGTCGCAATGAGCAGTTCTTC
CASSPGAGGRNEQFF
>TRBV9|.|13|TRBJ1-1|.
TGTGCCAGCAACCCCGGGGGGGGCACTGAAGCTTTCTTT
CASNPGGGTEAFF
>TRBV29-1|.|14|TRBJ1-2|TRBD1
TGCAGCGTTGACCGGGGTAGGGGGCGATCTGGCTACACCTTC
CSVDRGRGRSGYTF
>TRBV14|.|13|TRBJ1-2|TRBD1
TGTGCCAGCAGCCAAGGGACAGGGGACGGCTACACCTTC
CASSQGTGDGYTF
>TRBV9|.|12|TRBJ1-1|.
TGTGCCAGCAGCGTAGAAAATGGGGGAGCTTTCTTT
CASSVENGGAFF
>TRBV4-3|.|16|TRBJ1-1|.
TGCGCCAGCAGCCAAGACCCCGGGTTCATGAACACTGAAGCTTTCTTT
CASSQDPGFMNTEAFF
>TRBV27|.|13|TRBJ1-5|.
TGTGCCAGCAGTTTAACAGTCTTTCAGCCCCAGCATTTT
CASSLTVFQPQHF
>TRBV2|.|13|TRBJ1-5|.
TGTGCCAGCAGTGAGAGTGATAGGTGGCCCCAGCATTTT
CASSESDRWPQHF
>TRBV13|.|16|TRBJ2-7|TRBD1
TGTGCCAGCAGCTTAGGCGCGGACAGGGGGAAGGACGAGCAGTACTTC
CASSLGADRGKDEQYF
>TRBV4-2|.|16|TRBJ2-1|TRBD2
TGTGCCAGCAGCCTCAAGACTAGCGGGGGGTACAATGAGCAGTTCTTC
CASSLKTSGGYNEQFF
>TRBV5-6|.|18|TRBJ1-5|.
TGTGCCAGCAGCTTGGGTCAGGGTTCACATGTTGGCAATCAGCCCCAGCATTTT
CASSLGQGSHVGNQPQHF
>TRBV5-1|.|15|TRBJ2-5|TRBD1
TGCGCCAGCAGCCTGAAGGACAGGCGGGTGGAGACCCAGTACTTC
CASSLKDRRVETQYF
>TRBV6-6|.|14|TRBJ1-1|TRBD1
TGTGCCAGCAGTTATAACTTCAGGGGGACTGAAGCTTTCTTT
CASSYNFRGTEAFF
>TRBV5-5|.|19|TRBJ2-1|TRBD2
TGTGCCAGCAGCTCTCCGGGACTAGCGGGGGCCCCCGGGTACAATGAGCAGTTCTTC
CASSSPGLAGAPGYNEQFF
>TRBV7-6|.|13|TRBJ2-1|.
TGTGCCAGCAGCTTAGGAAGGGACAATGAGCAGTTCTTC
CASSLGRDNEQFF
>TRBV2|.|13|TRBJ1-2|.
TGTGCCAGCAGTGCAGGGGCCAACTATGGCTACACCTTC
CASSAGANYGYTF
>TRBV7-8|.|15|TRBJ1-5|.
TGTGCCAGCAGCCCTATCGACGGCCCTCAACAGCCCCAGCATTTT
CASSPIDGPQQPQHF
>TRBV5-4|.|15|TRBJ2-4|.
TGTGCCAGCAGCTTGGAACGGGGGCGAAAAAACATTCAGTACTTC
CASSLERGRKNIQYF
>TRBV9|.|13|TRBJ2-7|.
TGTGCCAGCAGCCGGTCTCCCTACTACGAGCAGTACTTC
CASSRSPYYEQYF